One sample yielded the 13 T cell receptor beta chains listed below, sequenced in a study of shared clonotypes between healthy human individuals. Generated by immunoSEQ multiplex PCR, the TCRdb table keeps only in-frame clones and is missing some. Seen here are about 2.3 million clones, approximately 93% observed once, and the top ten hold 0.39%. Source material: naive CD4+ T cells from PBMCs. Subset noted: CD45RA+ positively selected. These receptors all come from a man between 18 and 35 years old in good health. Some clones in this sample may be carry-over from other donors' samples.

This clone was seen just once. Other DNA sequences in this specimen translate into the identical CDR3. The rearrangement links TRBV9 to TRBJ2-2; 13 bases align to TRBD2. V lost 4 bases to trimming and J lost 0 bases; unmatched junction nucleotides: 3. The CDR3 consists of 17 residues. Per the germline V gene, CDR1 is SGDLS and CDR2 is YYNGEE. The CDR3 protein is CASSPTSGRANTGELFF. CDR3 nucleotide sequence: TGTGCCAGCAGCCCAACTAGCGGGAGGGCGAACACCGGGGAGCTGTTTTTT.

This clone was seen only once. The chain has TRBV19 and TRBJ1-1, with TRBD1 matching 9 bases. V lost 5 bases and J lost 4; bases outside the gene matches: 14. From germline, CDR1 is LNHDA and CDR2 SQIVND (reference sequence). The CDR3 has 17 amino acids. The CDR3 coding sequence is TGTGCCAGTAGTGCGGGACAGGGTGAAGTTAAAGTCACTGAAGCTTTCTTT. Its protein is CASSAGQGEVKVTEAFF.

This clone was counted a single time. Other DNA sequences in this specimen translate into the identical CDR3. This rearrangement joins TRBV28 to TRBJ1-4; unclear D gene. There are 14 residues in the CDR3. Trimming shortened V by 2 bases and J by 6 bases, and 10 bases separated the two germline ends. Per the germline V gene, CDR1 is MDHEN and CDR2 is SYDVKM. CDR3 sequence: CASSLAGRDEKLFF. CDR3 bases: TGTGCCAGCAGTTTAGCGGGGAGGGATGAAAAACTGTTTTTT. Full variable domain (remainder filled in from reference TRBV28 and TRBJ1-4): DVKVTQSSRYLVKRTGEKVFLECVQDMDHENMFWYRQDPGLGLRLIYFSYDVKMKEKGDIPEGYSVSREKKERFSLILESASTNQTSMYLCASSLAGRDEKLFFGSGTQLSVL.

The rearrangement joins TRBV5-1 to TRBJ2-3; TRBD2 matches at 10 bases. V trimming: 0 bases; J trimming: 6 bases; junction bases outside the gene matches: 7. CDR3 length equals 16 residues. The V gene's germline CDR1 is SGHRS and CDR2 YFSETQ. The CDR3, as DNA: TGCGCCAGCAGCTTGGCGGCTAGCGGGGGACGGGATACGCAGTATTTT. It encodes CASSLAASGGRDTQYF.

V and J are TRBV7-8 and TRBJ2-7, with D possibly being TRBD1 (5 bases). CDR1 SGHVS and CDR2 FQNEAQ come from the germline V gene. The CDR3 spans 15 residues. The germline V and J ends were trimmed by 2 bases and 2 bases, with 13 bases remaining between them. This CDR3 is CASSLTRTRTYEQYF. The CDR3 coding sequence is TGTGCCAGCAGCTTAACCAGGACACGAACCTACGAGCAGTACTTC.

V and J are TRBV10-3 and TRBJ1-2; a possible D gene is TRBD1 (5 bases). There are 14 residues in the CDR3. Germline V gene data show CDR1 as ENHRY and CDR2 as SYGVKD. V lost 6 bases, J lost 3 bases, and 14 bases lay in between. CDR3: CAIRAIGGDYGYTF. Written as DNA, the CDR3 is TGTGCCATCAGGGCCATCGGAGGGGACTATGGCTACACCTTC.

The chain joins TRBV7-2 to TRBJ1-2, with 7 bases aligning to TRBD1. The junction had 9 bases not matched to a gene; V was cut back by 7 bases and J by 4 bases. CDR3 length: 14 residues. CDR1 SGHTA and CDR2 FQGNSA come from the germline V gene. The CDR3 DNA sequence: TGTGCCAGCAACCATCGACAGGGAAGCTATGGCTACACCTTC. This gives the protein CASNHRQGSYGYTF.

Regarding this clone: Mismatch with germline at one junction end may stem from a read error. CDR3 sequence: CASSRGVNRWNF. CDR3 DNA: TGTGCCAGCAGCCGCGGAGTCAATCGGTGGAACTTC. This sequence joins TRBV7-3 and TRBJ2-7; D not resolved. Germline V gene sequence: CDR1 SGHTA, CDR2 FQGTGA. CDR3 length equals 12 residues. Filled out from reference TRBV7-3 and TRBJ2-7, the complete variable domain reads GAGVSQTPSNKVTEKGKYVELRCDPISGHTALYWYRQSLGQGPEFLIYFQGTGAADDSGLPNDRFFAVRPEGSVSTLKIQRTERGDSAVYLCASSRGVNRWNFGPGTRLTVT.

The genes are TRBV5-1 and TRBJ1-2, with a tentative D call TRBD1 (6 bases). V was shortened by 4 bases and J by 4 bases, with 17 bases between the two germline ends. Germline lookup yields CDR1 SGHRS and CDR2 YFSETQ. This CDR3 region has 15 residues. This CDR3 is CASSPDGGRIYGYTF. CDR3 sequence (DNA): TGCGCCAGCAGCCCTGACGGGGGGCGAATCTATGGCTACACCTTC.

The chain employs TRBV6-5 and TRBJ2-7; no firm D call. The CDR3 loop spans 12 amino acids. Germline V lookup: CDR1 MNHEY, CDR2 SVGAGI. V was cut by 10 bases and J by 3 bases, with 13 bases left in between. The CDR3 DNA sequence: TGTGCCACCATAGGATCAGGCTACGAGCAGTACTTC. Amino acids: CATIGSGYEQYF.

The rearrangement joins TRBV7-3 to TRBJ2-3, with 8 bases identical to TRBD1. The length of the CDR3 is 15 residues. With 5 bases clipped from V and 4 bases from J, the junction kept 8 bases outside the gene matches. CDR1 is SGHTA and CDR2 is FQGTGA in the germline V gene. CDR3 residues: CASSQHRGKADTQYF. In DNA, the CDR3 is TGTGCCAGCAGCCAGCACAGGGGGAAGGCAGATACGCAGTATTTT.

This rearrangement joins TRBV2 to TRBJ1-5; D is unresolved. The V gene lost 6 bases and the J gene lost 4 bases, with 10 bases spanning the gap. Germline CDR1 reads SNHLY; CDR2 reads FYNNEI. This CDR3 comprises 13 residues. The DNA of the CDR3 is TGTGCCAGCAGGATACTTGAAAATCAGCCCCAGCATTTT. It specifies CASRILENQPQHF.

The CDR3 sequence is CASSPSRAPGTQYF. CDR3 DNA sequence: TGTGCCAGCAGCCCCTCGCGTGCCCCCGGTACGCAGTATTTT. The chain employs TRBV7-2 and TRBJ2-3; no reliable D call. Looked up from germline, CDR1 is SGHTA and CDR2 is FQGNSA. CDR3 length: 14 amino acids. Trimming removed 5 bases at V and 8 bases at J, with 17 bases between.